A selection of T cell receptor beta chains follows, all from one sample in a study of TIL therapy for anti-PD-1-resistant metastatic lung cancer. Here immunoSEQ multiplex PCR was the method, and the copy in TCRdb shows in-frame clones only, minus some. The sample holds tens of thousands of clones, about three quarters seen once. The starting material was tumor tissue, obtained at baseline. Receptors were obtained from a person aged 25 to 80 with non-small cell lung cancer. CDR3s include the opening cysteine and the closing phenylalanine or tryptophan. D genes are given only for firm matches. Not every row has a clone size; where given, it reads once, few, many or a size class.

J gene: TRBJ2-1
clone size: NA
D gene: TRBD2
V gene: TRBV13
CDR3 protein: CASSPGTSGGTSSYNEQFF
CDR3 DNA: TGTGCCAGCAGCCCCGGGACTAGCGGCGGGACGAGCTCCTACAATGAGCAGTTCTTC

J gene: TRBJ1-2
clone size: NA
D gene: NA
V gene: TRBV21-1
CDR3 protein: CASSKGAGDNYGYTF
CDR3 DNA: TGTGCCAGCAGCAAGGGGGCAGGGGATAACTATGGCTACACCTTC

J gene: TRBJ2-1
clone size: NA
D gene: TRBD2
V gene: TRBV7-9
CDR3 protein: CASSGLLTGGRYNEQFF
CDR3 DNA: TGTGCCAGCAGCGGACTCCTAACCGGGGGGAGGTACAATGAGCAGTTCTTC

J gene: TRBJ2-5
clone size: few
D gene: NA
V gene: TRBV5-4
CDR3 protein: CASSPYQGLQETQYF
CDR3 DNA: TGTGCCAGCAGCCCCTATCAGGGGCTCCAAGAGACCCAGTACTTC

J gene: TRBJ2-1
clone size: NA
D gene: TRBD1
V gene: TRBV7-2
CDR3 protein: CASSWGQRFNEQFF
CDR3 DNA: TGTGCCAGCAGCTGGGGACAGCGGTTCAATGAGCAGTTCTTC

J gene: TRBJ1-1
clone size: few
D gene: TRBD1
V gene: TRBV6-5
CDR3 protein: CASSSLQQGVAEAFF
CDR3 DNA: TGTGCCAGCAGTTCCTTACAACAGGGGGTTGCTGAAGCTTTCTTT

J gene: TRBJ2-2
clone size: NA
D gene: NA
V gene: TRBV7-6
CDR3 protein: CASSKVYTGELFF
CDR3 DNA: TGTGCCAGCAGCAAGGTCTACACCGGGGAGCTGTTTTTT

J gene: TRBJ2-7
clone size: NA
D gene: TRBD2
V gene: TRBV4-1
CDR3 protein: CASSLAGGPGEQYF
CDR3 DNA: TGCGCCAGCAGCCTAGCGGGAGGGCCAGGTGAGCAGTACTTC

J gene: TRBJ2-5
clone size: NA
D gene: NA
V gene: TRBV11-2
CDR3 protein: CASSKRPLIGQETQYF
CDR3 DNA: TGTGCCAGCAGCAAACGCCCCCTCATCGGCCAAGAGACCCAGTACTTC

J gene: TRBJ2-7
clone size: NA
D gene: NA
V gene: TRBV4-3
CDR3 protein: CASSQVGMSEQYF
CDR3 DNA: TGCGCCAGCAGCCAGGTGGGGATGAGCGAGCAGTACTTC

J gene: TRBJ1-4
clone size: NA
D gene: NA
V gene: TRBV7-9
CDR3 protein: CASSLGSQLFF
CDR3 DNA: TGTGCCAGCAGCTTGGGAAGCCAACTGTTTTTT

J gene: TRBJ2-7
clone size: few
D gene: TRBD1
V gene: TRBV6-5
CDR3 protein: CASSFSGTVLYEQYF
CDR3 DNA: TGTGCCAGCAGTTTTTCCGGGACAGTACTCTACGAGCAGTACTTC

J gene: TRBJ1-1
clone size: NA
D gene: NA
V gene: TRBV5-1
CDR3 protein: CASSLAALTEAFF
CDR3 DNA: TGCGCCAGCAGCTTGGCCGCCCTGACTGAAGCTTTCTTT

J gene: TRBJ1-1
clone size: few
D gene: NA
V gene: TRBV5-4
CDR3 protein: CASSLSGRNTEAFF
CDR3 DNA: TGTGCCAGCAGTCTGTCAGGGAGGAACACTGAAGCTTTCTTT

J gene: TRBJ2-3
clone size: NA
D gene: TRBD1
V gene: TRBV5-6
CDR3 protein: CASSHDRGRTDTQYF
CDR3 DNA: TGTGCCAGCAGCCACGACAGGGGAAGGACAGATACGCAGTATTTT

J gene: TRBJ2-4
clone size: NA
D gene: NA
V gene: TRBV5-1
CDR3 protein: CASSPDASLLAKNIQYF
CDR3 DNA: TGCGCCAGCAGCCCGGATGCCAGTCTTCTAGCCAAAAACATTCAGTACTTC

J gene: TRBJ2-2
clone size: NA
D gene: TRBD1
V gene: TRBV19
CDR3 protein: CASTDRGPGGGELFF
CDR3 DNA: TGTGCCAGTACGGACAGGGGGCCCGGTGGCGGGGAGCTGTTTTTT

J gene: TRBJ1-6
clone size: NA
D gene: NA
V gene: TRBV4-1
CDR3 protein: CASSQDQVTYNSPLHF
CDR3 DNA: TGCGCCAGCAGCCAAGACCAGGTTACCTATAATTCACCCCTCCACTTT

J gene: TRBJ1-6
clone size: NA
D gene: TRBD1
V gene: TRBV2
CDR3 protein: CASRTGGWSPLHF
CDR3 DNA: TGTGCCAGCAGAACAGGGGGCTGGTCACCCCTCCACTTT

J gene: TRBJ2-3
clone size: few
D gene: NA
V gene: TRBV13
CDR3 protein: CASSLTEDTQYF
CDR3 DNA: TGTGCCAGCAGCTTAACGGAGGATACGCAGTATTTT

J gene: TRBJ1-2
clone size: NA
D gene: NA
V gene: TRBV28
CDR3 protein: CASLADRDGYTF
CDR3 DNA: TGTGCCAGCTTGGCCGATAGGGATGGCTACACCTTC

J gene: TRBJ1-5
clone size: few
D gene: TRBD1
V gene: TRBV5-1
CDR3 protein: CASSLGGLSNQPQHF
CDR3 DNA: TGCGCCAGCAGCTTAGGGGGCTTGAGCAATCAGCCCCAGCATTTT

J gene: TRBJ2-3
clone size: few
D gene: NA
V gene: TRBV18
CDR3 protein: CASSGTGSTDTQYF
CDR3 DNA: TGTGCCAGCTCTGGGACGGGGAGCACAGATACGCAGTATTTT

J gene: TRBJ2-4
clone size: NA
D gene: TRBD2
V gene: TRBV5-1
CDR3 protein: CASSLRGGENIQYF
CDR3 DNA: TGCGCCAGCAGCTTGCGCGGGGGAGAAAACATTCAGTACTTC

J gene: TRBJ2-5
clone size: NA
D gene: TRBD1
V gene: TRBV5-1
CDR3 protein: CASSLQGGQETQYF
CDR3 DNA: TGCGCCAGCAGCTTACAGGGGGGACAAGAGACCCAGTACTTC

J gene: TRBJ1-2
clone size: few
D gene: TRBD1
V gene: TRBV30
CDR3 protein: CAWRETGAYGYTF
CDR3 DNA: TGTGCCTGGAGAGAGACAGGGGCGTATGGCTACACCTTC

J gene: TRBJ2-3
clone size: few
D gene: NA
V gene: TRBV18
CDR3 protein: CASSPYFGRTAGQTDTQYF
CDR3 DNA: TGTGCCAGCTCACCGTACTTCGGAAGGACAGCCGGGCAGACAGATACGCAGTATTTT

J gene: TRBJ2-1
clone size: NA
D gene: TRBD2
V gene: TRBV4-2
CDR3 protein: CASSQPGLAFEQFF
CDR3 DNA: TGTGCCAGCAGCCAACCGGGACTAGCGTTTGAGCAGTTCTTC

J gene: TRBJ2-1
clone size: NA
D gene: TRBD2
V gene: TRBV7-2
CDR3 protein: CASSPRPSGRLAEQFF
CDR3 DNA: TGTGCCAGCAGCCCAAGGCCTAGCGGGAGACTAGCTGAGCAGTTCTTC

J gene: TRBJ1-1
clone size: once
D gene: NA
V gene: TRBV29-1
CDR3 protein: CSAHRDQGSHEAFF
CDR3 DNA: TGCAGCGCCCACCGGGACCAGGGGTCTCATGAAGCTTTCTTT

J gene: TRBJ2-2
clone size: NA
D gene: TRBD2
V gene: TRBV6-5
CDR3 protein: CASNDRAGGQEELFF
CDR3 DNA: TGTGCCAGCAATGACAGAGCGGGAGGGCAGGAGGAGCTGTTTTTT

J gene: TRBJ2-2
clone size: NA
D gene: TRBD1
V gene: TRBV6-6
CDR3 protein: CASRQHRGSTGELFF
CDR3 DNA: TGTGCCAGCAGACAACACAGGGGAAGCACCGGGGAGCTGTTTTTT

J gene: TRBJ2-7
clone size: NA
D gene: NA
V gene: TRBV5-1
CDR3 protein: CASSLEFGSTYEQYF
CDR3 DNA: TGCGCCAGCAGCCTGGAGTTCGGTAGCACCTACGAGCAGTACTTC

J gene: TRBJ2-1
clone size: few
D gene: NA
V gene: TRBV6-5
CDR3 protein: CASSPRQAGEQFF
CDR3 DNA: TGTGCCAGCAGCCCGAGACAGGCAGGGGAGCAGTTCTTC

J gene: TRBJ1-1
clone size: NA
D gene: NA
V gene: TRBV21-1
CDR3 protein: CASIKRPRGNTEAFF
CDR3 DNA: TGTGCCAGCATCAAACGTCCGCGGGGGAACACTGAAGCTTTCTTT

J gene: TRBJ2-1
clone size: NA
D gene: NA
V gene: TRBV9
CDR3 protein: CASSTSRAGSVGQFF
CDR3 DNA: TGTGCCAGCAGCACCTCACGGGCCGGGAGTGTAGGGCAGTTCTTC

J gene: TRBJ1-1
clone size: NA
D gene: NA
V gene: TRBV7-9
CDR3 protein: CASSSRTDMNTEAFF
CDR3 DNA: TGTGCCAGCAGCTCCCGGACAGACATGAACACTGAAGCTTTCTTT

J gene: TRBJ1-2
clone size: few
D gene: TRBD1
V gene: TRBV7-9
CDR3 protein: CASSPEQGAKGYGYTF
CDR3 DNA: TGTGCCAGCAGCCCCGAACAGGGGGCGAAAGGCTATGGCTACACCTTC

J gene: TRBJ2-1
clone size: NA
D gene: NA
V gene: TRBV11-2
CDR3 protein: CASSLVATARTATYNEQFF
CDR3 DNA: TGTGCCAGCAGCTTGGTAGCTACCGCTCGGACAGCCACCTACAATGAGCAGTTCTTC

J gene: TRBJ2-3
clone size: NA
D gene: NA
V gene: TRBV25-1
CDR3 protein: CASSAYTAGTDTQYF
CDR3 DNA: TGTGCCAGCAGTGCCTACACGGCGGGGACAGATACGCAGTATTTT

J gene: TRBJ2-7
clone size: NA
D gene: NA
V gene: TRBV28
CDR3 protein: CASSLLQVEIYEQYF
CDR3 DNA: TGTGCCAGCAGTTTGTTACAGGTAGAAATCTACGAGCAGTACTTC

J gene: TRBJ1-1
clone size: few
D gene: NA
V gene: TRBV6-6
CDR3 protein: CASQRRNTEAFF
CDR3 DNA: TGTGCCAGCCAAAGACGGAACACTGAAGCTTTCTTT

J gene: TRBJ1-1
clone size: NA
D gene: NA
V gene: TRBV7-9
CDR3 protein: CASSVRVLDTEAFF
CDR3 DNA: TGTGCCAGCAGCGTCAGGGTCCTGGACACTGAAGCTTTCTTT

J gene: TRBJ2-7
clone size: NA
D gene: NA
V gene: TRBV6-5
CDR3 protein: CASGTDLAGVYEQYF
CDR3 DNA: TGTGCCAGCGGGACGGATCTTGCAGGTGTCTACGAGCAGTACTTC

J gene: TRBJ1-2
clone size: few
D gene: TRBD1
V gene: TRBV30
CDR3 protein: CAWTPDRGNYGYTF
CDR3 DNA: TGTGCCTGGACCCCGGACAGGGGGAACTATGGCTACACCTTC

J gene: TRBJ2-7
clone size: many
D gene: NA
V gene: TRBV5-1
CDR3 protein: CASSLVGRYEQYF
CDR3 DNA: TGCGCCAGCAGCTTGGTAGGCCGGTACGAGCAGTACTTC

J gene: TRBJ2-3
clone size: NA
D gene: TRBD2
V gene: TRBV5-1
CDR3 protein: CASSSGLAGLDTQYF
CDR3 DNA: TGCGCCAGCAGCTCGGGACTAGCGGGGTTGGATACGCAGTATTTT

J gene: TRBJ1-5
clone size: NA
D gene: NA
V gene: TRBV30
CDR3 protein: CAWSPHPDENSNQPQHF
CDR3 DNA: TGTGCCTGGAGCCCCCACCCGGATGAGAATAGCAATCAGCCCCAGCATTTT

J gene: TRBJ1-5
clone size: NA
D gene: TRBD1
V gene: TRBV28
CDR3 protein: CASSPGTDSNQPQHF
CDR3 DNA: TGTGCCAGCAGTCCCGGGACAGATAGCAATCAGCCCCAGCATTTT

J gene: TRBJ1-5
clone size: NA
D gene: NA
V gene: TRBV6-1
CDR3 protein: CASSDGRGPQHF
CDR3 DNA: TGTGCCAGCTCGGACGGGAGAGGGCCCCAGCATTTT

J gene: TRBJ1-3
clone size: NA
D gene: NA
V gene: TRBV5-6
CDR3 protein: CASSGISRARNTIYF
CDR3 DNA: TGTGCCAGCAGCGGGATCTCCAGGGCGCGGAACACCATATATTTT

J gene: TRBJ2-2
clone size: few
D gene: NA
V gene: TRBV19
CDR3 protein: CASYVTQGNTGELFF
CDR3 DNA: TGTGCCAGTTACGTAACGCAGGGGAACACCGGGGAGCTGTTTTTT

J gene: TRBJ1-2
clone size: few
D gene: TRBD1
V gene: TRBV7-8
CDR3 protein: CASSTTGSYGYTF
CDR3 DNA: TGTGCCAGCAGCACGACAGGGAGCTATGGCTACACCTTC

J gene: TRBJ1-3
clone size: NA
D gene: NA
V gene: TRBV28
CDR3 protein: CASRASGNTIYF
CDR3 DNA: TGTGCCTCCCGGGCCTCTGGAAACACCATATATTTT

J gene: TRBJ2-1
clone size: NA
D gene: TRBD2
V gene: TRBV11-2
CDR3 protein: CASSLTGLARSSYNEQFF
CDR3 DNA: TGTGCCAGCAGCTTAACGGGACTAGCGCGAAGCTCCTACAATGAGCAGTTCTTC

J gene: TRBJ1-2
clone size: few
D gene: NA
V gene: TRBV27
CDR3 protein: CASSSQVPYGRALYGYTF
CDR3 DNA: TGTGCCAGCAGTTCCCAGGTTCCGTATGGGCGCGCCCTCTATGGCTACACCTTC

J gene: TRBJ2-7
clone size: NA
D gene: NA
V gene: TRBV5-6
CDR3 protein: CASWGPGASSYEQYF
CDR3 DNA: TGTGCCAGCTGGGGGCCGGGGGCATCGTCCTACGAGCAGTACTTC

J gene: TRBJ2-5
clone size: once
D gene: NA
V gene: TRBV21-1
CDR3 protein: CASSKDGQGQETQYF
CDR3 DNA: TGTGCCAGCAGCAAAGACGGACAGGGGCAAGAGACCCAGTACTTC

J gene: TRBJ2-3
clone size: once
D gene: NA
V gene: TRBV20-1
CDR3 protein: CSGPLGDTQYF
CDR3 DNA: TGCAGTGGGCCATTGGGGGATACGCAGTATTTT